A selection of T cell receptor beta chains follows, all from one sample in a study of breast tumors, draining lymph nodes, adjacent tissues. A single record per CDR3 protein comes from TCRdb applying MiXCR to the multiplex PCR reads. The sample includes over 60,000 distinct CDR3 sequences, approximately 40% seen only once; the top ten take more than 7.5%. What was sequenced was breast tumor tissue. These receptors all come from a female donor with breast cancer. Some clones in this sample may be carry-over from other donors' samples. CDR3s include the opening cysteine and the closing phenylalanine or tryptophan. D genes are given only for firm matches. A clone size is listed for some rows: how often the clone was seen (once, few, many), or a class if it is expanded.

cdr3_aa cdr3_nt j_call d_call v_call clone_size
CASSLGYTSTDTQYF TGTGCCAGCAGCTTAGGGTATACTAGCACAGATACGCAGTATTTT TRBJ2-3 NA TRBV7-8 NA
CASSNSPGLSMNTEAFF TGTGCCAGCAGTAACTCTCCCGGACTTTCTATGAACACTGAAGCTTTCTTT TRBJ1-1 NA TRBV6-6 NA
CASNVHPGSQAFF TGTGCCAGCAACGTACACCCGGGATCCCAAGCTTTCTTT TRBJ1-1 NA TRBV27 NA
CASGLGGGRGYTF TGTGCCAGTGGACTCGGGGGGGGGCGTGGCTACACCTTC TRBJ1-2 NA TRBV19 many
CASINVGTSGYYEQYF TGTGCCAGCATCAACGTGGGGACTAGCGGTTACTACGAGCAGTACTTC TRBJ2-7 TRBD2 TRBV6-6 many
CASSLGRASGSIYEQYF TGTGCCAGCAGCTTAGGCAGGGCTAGCGGGAGTATTTACGAGCAGTACTTC TRBJ2-7 TRBD2 TRBV13 many
CASSGTGQETQYF TGTGCCAGCTCCGGGACAGGTCAAGAAACGCAGTATTTT TRBJ2-3 TRBD1 TRBV19 NA
CSSSSRTGPDLFYEQYF TGTTCCAGCAGCTCCAGGACGGGGCCTGATTTATTCTACGAGCAGTACTTC TRBJ2-7 NA TRBV7-9 NA
CASSLEGQGVTPLHF TGTGCCAGCAGCTTAGAGGGGCAGGGCGTAACACCCCTCCACTTT TRBJ1-6 NA TRBV7-6 NA
CASSRGTTYEQYF TGTGCCAGCAGTCGGGGGACCACCTACGAGCAGTACTTC TRBJ2-7 NA TRBV12-3/TRBV12-4 many
CATSRDKGITDTQYF TGTGCCACCAGCAGAGATAAGGGGATCACAGATACGCAGTATTTT TRBJ2-3 NA TRBV15 NA
CASSELGAGNTIYF TGTGCCAGCAGTGAGTTGGGGGCTGGAAACACCATATATTTT TRBJ1-3 NA TRBV6-1 few
CASSEALPYEQYF TGCGCCAGCAGTGAGGCCCTCCCTTACGAGCAGTACTTC TRBJ2-7 NA TRBV10-2 NA
CASSQQGSRETQYF TGTGCCAGCAGTCAACAGGGGTCCCGAGAGACCCAGTACTTC TRBJ2-5 TRBD1 TRBV6-1 NA
CASSGEGGTEAF TGCGCCAGCAGCGGGGAAGGGGGCACTGAAGCTTTC TRBJ2-6 TRBD1 TRBV5-1 NA
CATSPGNYGYTF TGTGCCACCAGTCCTGGGAACTATGGCTACACCTTC TRBJ1-2 NA TRBV24-1 NA
CATSDSRRAIRGRFF TGTGCCACCAGTGATTCCCGACGGGCGATACGTGGGCGGTTCTTC TRBJ2-1 NA TRBV24-1 NA
CASSPPQGTRNTIYF TGTGCCAGCTCACCACCGCAGGGGACGAGGAACACCATATATTTT TRBJ1-3 NA TRBV18 few
CASSLSGPGVDAYNEQFF TGTGCCAGCAGCTTGTCTGGCCCCGGGGTAGATGCCTACAATGAGCAGTTCTTC TRBJ2-1 NA TRBV7-2 NA
CAKGGGGGEKLFF TGTGCCAAAGGGGGGGGGGGGGGGGAAAAACTGTTTTTT TRBJ1-4 NA TRBV15 many
CATSARGRDEQYF TGTGCCACCAGTGCTAGGGGACGGGACGAGCAGTACTTC TRBJ2-7 NA TRBV24-1 NA
CASSLRTSGLSYEQYF TGTGCCAGCAGCCTTCGGACTAGCGGCCTCTCCTACGAGCAGTACTTC TRBJ2-7 TRBD2 TRBV3-1 many
CASNSEGSYNEQFF TGTGCCAGTAATTCGGAAGGCTCCTACAATGAGCAGTTCTTC TRBJ2-1 NA TRBV19 many
CASSLLAASGIFETQYF TGTGCCAGCAGTTTACTTGCGGCTAGCGGGATTTTTGAGACCCAGTACTTC TRBJ2-5 TRBD2 TRBV27 NA
CAAGGPNNSPLHF TGTGCCGCCGGGGGCCCGAATAATTCACCCCTCCACTTT TRBJ1-6 NA TRBV6-5 many
CAISVSGGRADTQYF TGTGCCATCAGTGTTAGCGGGGGACGTGCAGATACGCAGTATTTT TRBJ2-3 TRBD2 TRBV10-3 NA
CSARDGQGALGNTIYF TGCAGTGCTAGAGACGGACAGGGGGCGTTAGGAAACACCATATATTTT TRBJ1-3 TRBD1 TRBV20-1 many
CASSSSVGEDTQYF TGTGCCAGCAGCTCCTCCGTGGGTGAAGATACGCAGTATTTT TRBJ2-3 NA TRBV7-9 medium-sized
CSARDLGSLGGYIQCF TGCAGTGCTAGAGATCTCGGGTCTCTTGGGGGTTACATTCAGTGCTTC TRBJ2-4 NA TRBV20-1 NA
CASSLARTERGETQYF TGTGCCAGCAGCTTAGCGCGTACCGAGAGGGGGGAGACCCAGTACTTC TRBJ2-5 NA TRBV7-2 many
CASPHPGQGSTDTQYF TGTGCCAGTCCTCATCCGGGACAGGGGTCCACAGATACGCAGTATTTT TRBJ2-3 TRBD1 TRBV9 many
CASSNSGIRQETQYF TGTGCCAGCAGTAATAGCGGGATCAGGCAAGAGACCCAGTACTTC TRBJ2-5 TRBD2 TRBV7-9 many
CASSPRTSPDTQYF TGTGCCAGCAGCCCCCGGACTAGCCCAGATACGCAGTATTTT TRBJ2-3 TRBD2 TRBV7-9 many
CASSLPGPYNEQFF TGTGCCAGCAGCCTTCCGGGACCGTACAATGAGCAGTTCTTC TRBJ2-1 NA TRBV4-2 many
CASSFQGMLISSNQPQHF TGTGCCAGCAGTTTTCAGGGGATGCTAATATCTAGCAATCAGCCCCAGCATTTT TRBJ1-5 NA TRBV12-3/TRBV12-4 NA
CASRPDVRAGVSERYF TGTGCCAGCAGGCCAGACGTAAGGGCGGGGGTCTCCGAGCGGTACTTC TRBJ2-7 TRBD2 TRBV11-2 NA
CASSPLNNPPGNEQFF TGTGCCAGCTCACCATTGAACAACCCCCCCGGCAATGAGCAGTTCTTC TRBJ2-1 NA TRBV11-2 NA
CATSRDLGMEAFF TGTGCCACCAGCAGAGATCTTGGGATGGAAGCTTTCTTT TRBJ1-1 NA TRBV15 many